A selection of T cell receptor beta chains follows, all from one sample in a study of T cells in Graves' hyperthyroidism and ophthalmopathy. A single record per CDR3 protein comes from TCRdb applying MiXCR to the multiplex PCR reads. The sample records nearly 250,000 distinct CDR3 sequences, roughly 17% being singletons. Sequenced material: blood. Every receptor here comes from a woman aged 18-35 years with Graves' ophthalmopathy. The CDR3 runs from the conserved cysteine through the conserved F or W. Each record gives: V gene, D gene, CDR3 length, J gene, CDR3 protein. A D gene is named only where the DNA matches it firmly.

TRBV7-2	.	13	TRBJ2-5	CASSEYREETQYF
TRBV20-1	.	13	TRBJ2-7	CSARDRPNYEQYF
TRBV7-3	TRBD2	13	TRBJ2-7	CASSLKRESEQYF
TRBV12-3/TRBV12-4	.	13	TRBJ2-1	CASSPTIPNEQFF
TRBV5-6	TRBD1	15	TRBJ1-2	CASSLTGDRGDGYTF
TRBV20-1	TRBD1	15	TRBJ2-7	CSAIRDRDISYEQYF
TRBV30	.	14	TRBJ1-1	CAPRQGSLNTEAFF
TRBV2	.	14	TRBJ1-6	CASSESGPNSPLHF
TRBV6-1	.	16	TRBJ1-1	CASRFGTGQMNTEAFF
TRBV7-2	.	15	TRBJ2-1	CASSLGAASYNEQFF
TRBV12-3/TRBV12-4	.	15	TRBJ1-5	CASSPGSGSNQPLHF
TRBV20-1	.	15	TRBJ1-5	CSATRPQGGNQPQHF
TRBV28	TRBD2	13	TRBJ2-1	CASYGTSRMGQFF
TRBV24-1	.	17	TRBJ2-1	CATSDLSGETSYNEQFF
TRBV4-3	.	15	TRBJ2-1	CASSQDRSSYNEQFF
TRBV20-1	TRBD1	13	TRBJ2-5	CSASDRGRETQYF
TRBV20-1	.	13	TRBJ1-5	CSARGLAEQPQHF
TRBV20-1	.	13	TRBJ1-2	CSASNGSPIGYTF
TRBV7-2	TRBD2	23	TRBJ2-1	CASSPWGSGRARGGREIDNEQFF
TRBV4-3	TRBD1	16	TRBJ1-2	CASSQDALTGNYGYTF
TRBV11-3	TRBD1	13	TRBJ2-2	CASRDRGRGELFF
TRBV11-2	TRBD2	18	TRBJ2-4	CASSYLAGGPSDKNIQYF
TRBV5-6	.	15	TRBJ1-4	CASSVRGGRYEKLFF
TRBV6-1	TRBD2	16	TRBJ2-1	CASSQGLAGEFNEQFF
TRBV20-1	TRBD2	16	TRBJ2-3	CSARVGRAPPEDTQYF
TRBV6-1	TRBD1	15	TRBJ1-6	CASRTAGGVNSPLHF
TRBV5-1	.	16	TRBJ2-5	CASSLAGAREEETQYF
TRBV27	.	13	TRBJ1-2	CASSSIRVSGYTF
TRBV9	.	15	TRBJ2-1	CASSVAVGAYNEQFF
TRBV13	TRBD1	14	TRBJ2-2	CASSSSTGEGELFF
TRBV24-1	TRBD2	16	TRBJ2-2	CATSDPGLVSTGELFF
TRBV6-2/TRBV6-3	.	13	TRBJ2-1	CASTLGLYNEQFF
TRBV30	TRBD1	14	TRBJ1-4	CAWGRQGSNEKLFF
TRBV5-1	.	20	TRBJ2-3	CASSLVYRTISIENTDTQYF
TRBV27	.	14	TRBJ1-1	CASSLWGGDTEAFF
TRBV5-1	TRBD1	14	TRBJ2-7	CASSSTDRAYEQYF
TRBV28	.	15	TRBJ2-3	CASSFSGFGTDTQYF
TRBV10-1	.	17	TRBJ2-2	CASSEKGAALTPGSCFF
TRBV19	.	12	TRBJ2-1	CASTEGGNEQFF
TRBV27	.	15	TRBJ1-2	CASSSRGRTNYGYTF
TRBV29-1	.	13	TRBJ2-7	CSVLWTEIYEQYF
TRBV6-2/TRBV6-3	TRBD2	21	TRBJ2-7	CASSYSNLSGRFIFRVYEQYF
TRBV28	.	13	TRBJ1-5	CASSPVRAQPQHF
TRBV10-3	.	14	TRBJ1-3	CAIRQSPEGNTIYF
TRBV2	.	12	TRBJ2-5	CASSGQQETQYF
TRBV6-1	.	13	TRBJ1-2	CASTSGGVYGYTF
TRBV6-2/TRBV6-3	TRBD1	14	TRBJ1-2	CASRMDRVFYGYTF
TRBV6-2/TRBV6-3	.	16	TRBJ2-1	CASSYSIWTVYNEQFF
TRBV5-4	TRBD1	13	TRBJ2-7	CASSQDRVHEQYF
TRBV19	.	14	TRBJ1-5	CASSPRPWDQPQHF
TRBV7-9	.	15	TRBJ2-7	CASSYSGTGKDEQYF
TRBV6-1	TRBD1	15	TRBJ1-6	CASITDRAYNSPLHF
TRBV27	TRBD2	17	TRBJ2-7	CASSLGLAGGRTYEQYF